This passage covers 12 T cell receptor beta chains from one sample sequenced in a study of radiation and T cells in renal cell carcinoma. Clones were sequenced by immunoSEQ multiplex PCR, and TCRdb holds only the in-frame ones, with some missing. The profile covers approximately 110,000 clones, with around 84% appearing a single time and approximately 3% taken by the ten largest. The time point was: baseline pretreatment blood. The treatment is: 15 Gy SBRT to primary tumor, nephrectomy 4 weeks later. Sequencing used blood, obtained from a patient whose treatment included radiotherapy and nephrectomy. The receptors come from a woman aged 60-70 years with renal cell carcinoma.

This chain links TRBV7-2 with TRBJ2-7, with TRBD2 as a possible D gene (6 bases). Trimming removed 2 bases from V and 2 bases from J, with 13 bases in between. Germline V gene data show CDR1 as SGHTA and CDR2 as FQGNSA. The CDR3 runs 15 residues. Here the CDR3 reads CASSLYDSGTYEQYF. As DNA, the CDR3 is TGTGCCAGCAGCTTATATGATAGCGGTACCTACGAGCAGTACTTC.

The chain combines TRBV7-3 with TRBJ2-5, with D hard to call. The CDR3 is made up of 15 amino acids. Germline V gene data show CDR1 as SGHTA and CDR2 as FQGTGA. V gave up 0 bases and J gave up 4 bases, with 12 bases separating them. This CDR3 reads CASSLTSDWGETQYF. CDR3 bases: TGTGCCAGCAGCTTAACGAGTGACTGGGGAGAGACCCAGTACTTC.

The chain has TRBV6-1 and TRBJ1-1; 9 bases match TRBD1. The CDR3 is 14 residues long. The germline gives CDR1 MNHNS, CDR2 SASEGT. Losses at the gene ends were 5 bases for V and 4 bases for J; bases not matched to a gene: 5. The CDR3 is CASSPTGQGTEAFF. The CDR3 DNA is TGTGCCAGCAGTCCAACGGGACAGGGCACTGAAGCTTTCTTT.

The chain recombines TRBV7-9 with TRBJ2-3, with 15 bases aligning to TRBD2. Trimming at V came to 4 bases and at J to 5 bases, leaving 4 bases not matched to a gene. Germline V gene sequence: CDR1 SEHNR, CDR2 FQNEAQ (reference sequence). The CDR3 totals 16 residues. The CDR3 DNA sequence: TGTGCCAGCAGCTGGACTAGCGGGAGGGCCATAGATACGCAGTATTTT. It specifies CASSWTSGRAIDTQYF.

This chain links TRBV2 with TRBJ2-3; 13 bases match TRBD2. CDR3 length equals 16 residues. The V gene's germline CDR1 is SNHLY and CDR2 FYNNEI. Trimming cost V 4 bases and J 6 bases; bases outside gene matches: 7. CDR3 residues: CASSGGLAGLGDTQYF. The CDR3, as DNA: TGTGCCAGCAGTGGGGGACTAGCGGGATTGGGGGATACGCAGTATTTT. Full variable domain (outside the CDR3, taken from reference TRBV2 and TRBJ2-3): EPEVTQTPSHQVTQMGQEVILRCVPISNHLYFYWYRQILGQKVEFLVSFYNNEISEKSEIFDDQFSVERPDGSNFTLKIRSTKLEDSAMYFCASSGGLAGLGDTQYFGPGTRLTVL.

The CDR3 DNA is TGCGCCAGCAGCGACACCGGGACAGCGCCAGCCGAAGCTTTCTTT. Translating gives CASSDTGTAPAEAFF. This sequence joins TRBV5-1 and TRBJ1-1; TRBD1 matches 7 bases. V lost 4 bases, J lost 8 bases, and 14 bases stayed unmatched. This CDR3 contains 15 residues. Germline CDR1 is SGHRS and CDR2 is YFSETQ.

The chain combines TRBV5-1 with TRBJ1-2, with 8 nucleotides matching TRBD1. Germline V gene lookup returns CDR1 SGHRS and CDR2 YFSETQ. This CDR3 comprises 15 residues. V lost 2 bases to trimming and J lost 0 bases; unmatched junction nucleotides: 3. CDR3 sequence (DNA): TGCGCCAGCAGCTTAGGGGGACAGGCTAACTATGGCTACACCTTC. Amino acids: CASSLGGQANYGYTF.

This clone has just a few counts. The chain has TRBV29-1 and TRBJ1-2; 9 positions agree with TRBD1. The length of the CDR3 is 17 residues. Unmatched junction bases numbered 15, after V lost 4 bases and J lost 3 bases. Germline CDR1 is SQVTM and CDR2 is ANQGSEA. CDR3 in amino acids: CSVVPGDGTGIDYGYTF. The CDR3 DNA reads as TGCAGCGTTGTTCCCGGAGATGGGACAGGGATTGACTATGGCTACACCTTC.

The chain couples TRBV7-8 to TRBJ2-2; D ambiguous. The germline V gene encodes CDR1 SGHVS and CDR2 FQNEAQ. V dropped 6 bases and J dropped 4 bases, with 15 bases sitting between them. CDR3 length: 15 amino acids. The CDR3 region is CASSPHGQSTGELFF. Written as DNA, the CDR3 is TGTGCCAGCAGTCCACATGGGCAGTCCACCGGGGAGCTGTTTTTT.

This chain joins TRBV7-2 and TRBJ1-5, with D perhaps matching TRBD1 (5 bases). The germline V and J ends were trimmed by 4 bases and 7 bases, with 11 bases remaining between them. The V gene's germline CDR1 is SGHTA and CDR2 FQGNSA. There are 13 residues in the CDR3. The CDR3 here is CASSSAGGQPQHF. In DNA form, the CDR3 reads TGTGCCAGCAGCTCCGCCGGGGGACAGCCCCAGCATTTT. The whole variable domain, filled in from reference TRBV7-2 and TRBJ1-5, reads GAGVSQSPSNKVTEKGKDVELRCDPISGHTALYWYRQSLGQGLEFLIYFQGNSAPDKSGLPSDRFSAERTGGSVSTLTIQRTQQEDSAVYLCASSSAGGQPQHFGDGTRLSIL.

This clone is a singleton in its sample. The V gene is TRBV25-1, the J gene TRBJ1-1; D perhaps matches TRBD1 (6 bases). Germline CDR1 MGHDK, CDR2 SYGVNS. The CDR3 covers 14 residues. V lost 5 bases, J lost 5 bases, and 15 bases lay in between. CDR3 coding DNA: TGTGCCAGCAGTCGCCTCCAGGGGTCGACTGAAGCTTTCTTT. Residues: CASSRLQGSTEAFF.

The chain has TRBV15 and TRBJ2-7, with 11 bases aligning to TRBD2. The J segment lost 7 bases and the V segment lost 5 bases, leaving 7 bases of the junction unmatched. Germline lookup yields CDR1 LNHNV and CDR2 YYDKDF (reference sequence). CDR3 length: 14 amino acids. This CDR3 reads CATSGRLAGNEQYF. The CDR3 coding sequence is TGTGCCACCAGCGGACGACTAGCGGGGAATGAGCAGTACTTC.